The rows below give T cell receptor beta chains drawn from one sample of a study of blood T cell repertoires in COVID-19. Assay used: immunoSEQ multiplex PCR; TCRdb lists only in-frame clones, some missing. The sample holds approximately 150,000 clones, roughly 91% seen once. Sequencing was done on a sample of peripheral blood. The receptors derive from a man aged 50 to 59 who had recovered from COVID-19. CDR3s include the opening cysteine and the closing phenylalanine or tryptophan. D genes are given only for firm matches. Clone size is not always given. Where it is, it says once, few, many or a class for expanded clones.

V gene: TRBV27
J gene: TRBJ2-3
D gene: TRBD2
clone size: -
CDR3 DNA: TGTGCCAGCAGCTTCCGGGGGCTAGCGGGGACAACAGATACGCAGTATTTT
CDR3 protein: CASSFRGLAGTTDTQYF

V gene: TRBV24-1
J gene: TRBJ2-7
D gene: TRBD1
clone size: -
CDR3 DNA: TGTGCCACCAGTGATCAGAGGGACAGCCCCTACGAGCAGTACTTC
CDR3 protein: CATSDQRDSPYEQYF

V gene: TRBV7-2
J gene: TRBJ1-5
D gene: TRBD1
clone size: -
CDR3 DNA: TGTGCCAGCAGCCTAGGGACAGCTAATAATCAGCCCCAGCATTTT
CDR3 protein: CASSLGTANNQPQHF

V gene: TRBV7-9
J gene: TRBJ2-3
D gene: -
clone size: once
CDR3 DNA: TGTGCCAGCAGCTTAGTAGGGGGGGCGCTAGCGGACACAGATACGCAGTATTTT
CDR3 protein: CASSLVGGALADTDTQYF

V gene: TRBV28
J gene: TRBJ2-5
D gene: -
clone size: once
CDR3 DNA: TGTGCCAGCAGTGTCACCCTAGGGGGAGAGACCCAGTACTTC
CDR3 protein: CASSVTLGGETQYF

V gene: TRBV6-5
J gene: TRBJ1-2
D gene: -
clone size: -
CDR3 DNA: TGTGCCAGCAGTTACTCTGCAGGGGCTGGCTACACCTTC
CDR3 protein: CASSYSAGAGYTF

V gene: TRBV6-1
J gene: TRBJ1-1
D gene: -
clone size: -
CDR3 DNA: TGTGCCAGCAGTGACGGGAGGCTCACTGAAGCTTTCTTT
CDR3 protein: CASSDGRLTEAFF

V gene: TRBV12-3/TRBV12-4
J gene: TRBJ1-1
D gene: -
clone size: -
CDR3 DNA: TGTGCCAGCAGTTTAAAAAAGCCACCTGAAGCTTTCTTT
CDR3 protein: CASSLKKPPEAFF

V gene: TRBV10-3
J gene: TRBJ1-1
D gene: -
clone size: -
CDR3 DNA: TGTGCCATCAGTGATTCAGGGGTGAACACTGAAGCTTTCTTT
CDR3 protein: CAISDSGVNTEAFF

V gene: TRBV6-6
J gene: TRBJ1-1
D gene: TRBD1
clone size: -
CDR3 DNA: TGTGCCAGCAGCCCAACAGGGGGTGACGGCACTGAAGCTTTCTTT
CDR3 protein: CASSPTGGDGTEAFF

V gene: TRBV5-5
J gene: TRBJ1-1
D gene: -
clone size: once
CDR3 DNA: TGTGCCAGCAGCTTGGTCCCCCTCGCTGAAGCTTTCTTT
CDR3 protein: CASSLVPLAEAFF

V gene: TRBV27
J gene: TRBJ1-1
D gene: -
clone size: -
CDR3 DNA: TGTGCCAGCAGTTGGAGGGACGGGACTGAAGCTTTCTTT
CDR3 protein: CASSWRDGTEAFF

V gene: TRBV7-2
J gene: TRBJ1-5
D gene: TRBD1
clone size: -
CDR3 DNA: TGTGCCAGCAGCTTGACAGGGAGCAATCAGCCCCAGCATTTT
CDR3 protein: CASSLTGSNQPQHF

V gene: TRBV2
J gene: TRBJ2-1
D gene: TRBD2
clone size: -
CDR3 DNA: TGTGCCACCAAACGGGGGGGGGCGAACGATGAGCAGTTCTTC
CDR3 protein: CATKRGGANDEQFF

V gene: TRBV7-2
J gene: TRBJ2-1
D gene: -
clone size: -
CDR3 DNA: TGTGCCAGCAGCGCGGGTGACCTAGGGGGTGAGCAGTTCTTC
CDR3 protein: CASSAGDLGGEQFF

V gene: TRBV27
J gene: TRBJ2-5
D gene: TRBD2
clone size: -
CDR3 DNA: TGTGCCAGCACCGCTCCGCGACTAGCGGGAGCAGAGACCCAGTACTTC
CDR3 protein: CASTAPRLAGAETQYF

V gene: TRBV30
J gene: TRBJ2-7
D gene: -
clone size: -
CDR3 DNA: TGTGCCTGGAGTGGATCCATACTCTCCTACGAGCAGTACTTC
CDR3 protein: CAWSGSILSYEQYF

V gene: TRBV7-2
J gene: TRBJ2-5
D gene: -
clone size: -
CDR3 DNA: TGTGCCAGCAGCGGCGGGTACCAAGAGACCCAGTACTTC
CDR3 protein: CASSGGYQETQYF

V gene: TRBV28
J gene: TRBJ2-7
D gene: -
clone size: -
CDR3 DNA: TGTGCCAGCAGTCCTCTCCAGGGATCGTCCAACGAGCAGTACTTC
CDR3 protein: CASSPLQGSSNEQYF

V gene: TRBV3-1/TRBV3-2
J gene: TRBJ1-1
D gene: -
clone size: -
CDR3 DNA: TGTGCCAGCAGCCAGGGTTCACGGGGCACTGAAGCTTTCTTT
CDR3 protein: CASSQGSRGTEAFF

V gene: TRBV18
J gene: TRBJ2-5
D gene: TRBD1
clone size: -
CDR3 DNA: TGTGCCAGCTCACCAACGACAGGGTCAGCCGCCCGGAGGCACTTC
CDR3 protein: CASSPTTGSAARRHF

V gene: TRBV9
J gene: TRBJ2-7
D gene: TRBD1
clone size: few
CDR3 DNA: TGTGCCAGCAGCGTATCTGGGGGGACAGGGGCCCATTACGAGCAGTACTTC
CDR3 protein: CASSVSGGTGAHYEQYF

V gene: TRBV2
J gene: TRBJ2-6
D gene: TRBD2
clone size: -
CDR3 DNA: TGTGCCAGCAGGGGACTAGCCGTCCGCTCTGGGGCCAACGTCCTGACTTTC
CDR3 protein: CASRGLAVRSGANVLTF

V gene: TRBV19
J gene: TRBJ1-4
D gene: TRBD1
clone size: -
CDR3 DNA: TGTGCCAGTAGTATAGCGCACAGGGGGTCTAATGAAAAACTGTTTTTT
CDR3 protein: CASSIAHRGSNEKLFF

V gene: TRBV15
J gene: TRBJ2-1
D gene: -
clone size: -
CDR3 DNA: TGTGCCACCAGCAGAGATGTAGGAATAGCACGCAATGAGCAGTTCTTC
CDR3 protein: CATSRDVGIARNEQFF

V gene: TRBV23-1
J gene: TRBJ2-2
D gene: -
clone size: -
CDR3 DNA: TGCGCCAGCAGTCTCAGGATAGGAGGGAATGGCGGGGAGCTGTTTTTT
CDR3 protein: CASSLRIGGNGGELFF

V gene: TRBV7-3
J gene: TRBJ1-1
D gene: -
clone size: -
CDR3 DNA: TGTGCCAGCAGCTTATCGCCAGGGGCATCGGAAGCTTTCTTT
CDR3 protein: CASSLSPGASEAFF

V gene: TRBV7-8
J gene: TRBJ2-1
D gene: -
clone size: -
CDR3 DNA: TGTGCCAGCAGCTTAGGGGATCCCAGACAGTACAATGAGCAGTTCTTC
CDR3 protein: CASSLGDPRQYNEQFF

V gene: TRBV15
J gene: TRBJ2-3
D gene: TRBD1
clone size: -
CDR3 DNA: TGTGCCACCAGCAGGGACAGGGTGCAAGATACGCAGTATTTT
CDR3 protein: CATSRDRVQDTQYF

V gene: TRBV4-3
J gene: TRBJ1-2
D gene: TRBD1
clone size: -
CDR3 DNA: TGCGCCAGCAGCCAAGATAGGGGACAGAGTTATGGCTACACCTTC
CDR3 protein: CASSQDRGQSYGYTF

V gene: TRBV7-9
J gene: TRBJ2-2
D gene: -
clone size: -
CDR3 DNA: TGTGCCAGCCCACGAGAGTCGAACACCGGGGAGCTGTTTTTT
CDR3 protein: CASPRESNTGELFF